This note documents a single T cell receptor beta chain sequence. This sample stems from a study of blood T cell repertoires in COVID-19. About the study: From T cells, B-cell-depleted T cells, or PBMCs came the material, which was cDNA or gDNA.

Study processing details: Amplification of reference gene primers was used by the study to estimate nucleated cell counts. Using immunoSEQ multiplex PCR, the repertoire was profiled, and TCRdb retains in-frame clones only, with some absent. The V and J calls and clone size were taken over from that table, and D and trimming were inferred from the DNA. The sample yields some 150,000 clones, over 80% seen once. Germline-derived CDR1 and CDR2 are LNHDA and SQIVND (reference sequence). This CDR3 has 13 amino acids. V was shortened by 8 bases and J by 3 bases, with 13 bases between the two germline ends. This TCR derives from a woman in her thirties or forties with active or convalescent COVID-19. Input material: peripheral blood. J is TRBJ1-1 and V is TRBV19; no clear D. The CDR3 loop is CASPPRVYTEAFF. The CDR3 DNA sequence: TGTGCCAGTCCCCCACGGGTTTACACTGAAGCTTTCTTT.